This entry features one T cell receptor (beta chain) sequence. Separate cDNA molecules each had unique molecular identifiers attached to them. TCRdb analysed the 5' RACE reads with MiXCR anew, one entry per CDR3 protein. The sample consists of approximately 30,000 distinct CDR3 sequences, roughly 7.1% of them appearing once. The CDR3 length is 16 residues. Germline V gives CDR1 SQVTM, CDR2 ANQGSEA. The V gene lost 0 bases and the J gene lost 3 bases, with 15 bases spanning the gap. This sample was taken from a study of early T cells in non-severe SARS-CoV-2 infection. The J gene is TRBJ2-1, the V gene TRBV29-1; D perhaps matches TRBD2 (5 bases). The source is an adult who was a healthcare worker with PCR-confirmed SARS-CoV-2 infection or an uninfected control (not recorded which). This specimen was whole blood, taken at baseline. In DNA, the CDR3 is TGCAGCGTTGAAGATCCAACGGGGAGCAACTACAATGAGCAGTTCTTC. Its protein product is CSVEDPTGSNYNEQFF.